These 21 T cell receptor beta chains share one sample of origin, sequenced in a study of glioma-infiltrating T cells after dendritic cell vaccination. Sequencing used immunoSEQ multiplex PCR; TCRdb keeps in-frame clones, though not all of them. This table has under 40,000 clones, 85% to 95% appearing once. The sequencing here drew on blood, taken before dendritic cell vaccination. The receptors shown here come from a human donor with glioblastoma.

This clone was found once. V usage is TRBV7-9 and J usage is TRBJ2-7; TRBD2 matches 13 bases. Germline V gene data show CDR1 as SEHNR and CDR2 as FQNEAQ (reference sequence). V shed 2 bases and J 6 bases; nucleotides not matched to a gene: 4. This CDR3 comprises 15 residues. DNA of the CDR3: TGTGCCAGCAGCTTACTACTAGCGGGGGGGGCCGAGCAGTACTTC. Translated: CASSLLLAGGAEQYF. Variable domain in full (rest from reference TRBV7-9 and TRBJ2-7): DTGVSQNPRHKITKRGQNVTFRCDPISEHNRLYWYRQTLGQGPEFLTYFQNEAQLEKSRLLSDRFSAERPKGSFSTLEIQRTEQGDSAMYLCASSLLLAGGAEQYFGPGTRLTVT.

This rearrangement joins TRBV5-1 to TRBJ2-2, with a possible D match to TRBD1 (5 bases). Germline V gives CDR1 SGHRS, CDR2 YFSETQ. Trimming removed 0 bases from V and 3 bases from J, with 9 bases in between. This CDR3 region has 15 residues. This chain's CDR3 is CASSLEGPHTGELFF. CDR3 nucleotide sequence: TGCGCCAGCAGCTTGGAGGGGCCCCACACCGGGGAGCTGTTTTTT.

V is TRBV29-1 and J is TRBJ2-3; weak D call: TRBD1 (5 bases). CDR3 length: 12 amino acids. Germline V gene data show CDR1 as SQVTM and CDR2 as ANQGSEA. V lost 5 bases and J lost 1, with 7 bases in between. CDR3 in amino acids: CSVQQGTDTQYF. In DNA form, the CDR3 reads TGCAGCGTTCAACAGGGCACAGATACGCAGTATTTT.

This chain joins TRBV4-1 and TRBJ1-1; D is possibly TRBD1 (6 bases). The CDR3 covers 14 residues. Germline V gene sequence: CDR1 MGHRA, CDR2 YSYEKL. The germline V and J ends were trimmed by 1 base and 6 bases, with 12 bases remaining between them. The CDR3 sequence is CASSQASGAAEAFF. CDR3 nucleotides: TGCGCCAGCAGCCAAGCTTCAGGGGCCGCTGAAGCTTTCTTT.

The chain couples TRBV9 to TRBJ1-5; 10 positions match TRBD1. This CDR3 comprises 15 residues. Germline loops: CDR1 SGDLS, CDR2 YYNGEE. V lost 4 bases, J lost 5 bases, and 6 bases stayed unmatched. CDR3 nucleotides: TGTGCCAGCAGCCGTGGGACAGGGGACGATCAGCCCCAGCATTTT. Translated: CASSRGTGDDQPQHF. Together with reference TRBV9 and TRBJ1-5, the CDR3 gives the full variable domain: DSGVTQTPKHLITATGQRVTLRCSPRSGDLSVYWYQQSLDQGLQFLIQYYNGEERAKGNILERFSAQQFPDLHSELNLSSLELGDSALYFCASSRGTGDDQPQHFGDGTRLSIL.

V usage is TRBV5-1 and J usage is TRBJ1-2; no clear D gene. The CDR3 spans 12 residues. Germline V CDR1 and CDR2: SGHRS, YFSETQ. Trimming removed 5 bases at V and 8 bases at J, with 13 bases between. The CDR3 DNA sequence: TGCGCCAGCAGTCTGTCCGGGGTCGGCTACACCTTC. It translates to CASSLSGVGYTF.

V usage is TRBV5-1 and J usage is TRBJ2-2; 10 positions agree with TRBD1. The CDR3 spans 17 residues. V shed 2 bases and J 5 bases; nucleotides not matched to a gene: 9. CDR1 and CDR2 (germline): SGHRS, YFSETQ. The CDR3 nucleotides are TGCGCCAGCAGCTTATCCGACAGGGGGCGGAAAACCGGGGAGCTGTTTTTT. This sequence encodes CASSLSDRGRKTGELFF. Full variable domain (missing parts from reference TRBV5-1 and TRBJ2-2): KAGVTQTPRYLIKTRGQQVTLSCSPISGHRSVSWYQQTPGQGLQFLFEYFSETQRNKGNFPGRFSGRQFSNSRSEMNVSTLELGDSALYLCASSLSDRGRKTGELFFGEGSRLTVL.

The chain is built from TRBV4-1 and TRBJ1-6; 9 bases fit TRBD1. This CDR3 is built from 14 residues. J gave up 13 bases and V 4 bases, and 8 bases lay outside the gene matches. Per the germline V gene, CDR1 is MGHRA and CDR2 is YSYEKL. The CDR3 protein is CASSPLTGGFPLHF. CDR3 bases: TGCGCCAGCAGCCCGTTGACAGGGGGTTTTCCCCTCCACTTT.

A single count supports this clone. V is TRBV4-2 and J is TRBJ2-1, with 10 bases fitting TRBD2. V gave up 0 bases and J gave up 9 bases; unmatched junction bases: 8. The CDR3 consists of 16 residues. The germline CDR1 and CDR2 sequences are LGHNA and YNFKEQ. CDR3 protein: CASSQEGAGGRVEQFF. In nucleotides, the CDR3 is TGTGCCAGCAGCCAAGAAGGAGCGGGGGGGCGCGTTGAGCAGTTCTTC.

The chain employs TRBV2 and TRBJ2-7; maybe TRBD2 (5 bases). CDR1 and CDR2 from the germline V gene are SNHLY and FYNNEI. This CDR3 comprises 16 residues. V gave up 2 bases and J gave up 2 bases, with 16 bases separating them. This CDR3 is CASSEPNGLHPYEQYF. CDR3 DNA: TGTGCCAGCAGTGAACCAAATGGACTCCATCCCTACGAGCAGTACTTC.

This rearrangement joins TRBV6-5 to TRBJ2-6, with D perhaps matching TRBD2 (5 bases). V lost 7 bases and J lost 4, with 14 bases in between. Germline V lookup: CDR1 MNHEY, CDR2 SVGAGI. The CDR3 has 15 residues. The DNA for the CDR3 is TGTGCCAGCACTTCCCCCGGGAACGGGGCCAACGTCCTGACTTTC. It codes for CASTSPGNGANVLTF.

The chain links TRBV6-9 to TRBJ2-3; 10 bases agree with TRBD2. Germline V lookup: CDR1 MNHGY, CDR2 SVAAGI. The CDR3 is 16 amino acids. V was pared by 8 bases and J by 0 bases, with 8 bases of the junction left unmatched. The CDR3 loop reads CASRTSGAISTDTQYF. Written as DNA, the CDR3 is TGTGCCAGCCGAACTAGCGGGGCGATAAGCACAGATACGCAGTATTTT.

With regard to this clone: Other nucleotide sequences in the sample specify the same CDR3. V gene TRBV18 combines with J gene TRBJ2-7; TRBD1 is a possible D gene (6 bases). Trimming cost V 6 bases and J 2 bases, with 14 bases left between them. The germline CDR1 and CDR2 sequences are KGHSH and LQKENI. This CDR3 region has 14 residues. CDR3 nucleotides: TGTGCCAGCTCGAACGACAGGATCACCTACGAGCAGTACTTC. As protein: CASSNDRITYEQYF.

The rearrangement links TRBV10-1 to TRBJ1-2, with D possibly matching TRBD1 (5 bases). Germline values: CDR1 WNHNN, CDR2 SYGVQD (reference sequence). The CDR3 is 13 residues long. The germline V and J ends were trimmed by 4 bases and 7 bases, with 13 bases remaining between them. The CDR3 loop is CASSATGGTGYTF. The CDR3 region has the DNA TGCGCCAGCAGTGCCACGGGAGGGACTGGCTACACCTTC.

The chain has TRBV30 and TRBJ1-6; 7 nucleotides agree with TRBD1. V lost 4 bases and J lost 9; bases outside the gene matches: 12. Germline V CDR1 and CDR2: GTSNPN, SVGIG (reference sequence). The CDR3 is 15 residues long. CDR3 loop: CAWTAGGGLGSPLHF. The CDR3 DNA reads TGTGCCTGGACGGCAGGGGGTGGACTGGGTTCACCCCTCCACTTT.

This clone was seen only a few times. The chain couples TRBV5-4 to TRBJ2-7; 11 nucleotides agree with TRBD1. The V segment lost 0 bases and the J segment 4 bases; nucleotides outside the gene matches: 3. Per the germline V gene, CDR1 is SGHNT and CDR2 is YYREEE (reference sequence). The CDR3 totals 15 residues. CDR3 amino acids: CASSLAGTGGYEQYF. CDR3 DNA: TGTGCCAGCAGCTTGGCCGGGACAGGGGGGTACGAGCAGTACTTC. Drawing the rest from reference TRBV5-4 and TRBJ2-7, the complete variable domain is ETGVTQSPTHLIKTRGQQVTLRCSSQSGHNTVSWYQQALGQGPQFIFQYYREEENGRGNFPPRFSGLQFPNYSSELNVNALELDDSALYLCASSLAGTGGYEQYFGPGTRLTVT.

This sequence joins TRBV11-1 and TRBJ2-1; D unclear. Germline V gene data show CDR1 as SGHAT and CDR2 as FQDESV (reference sequence). This CDR3 contains 17 residues. V lost 4 bases, J lost 3 bases, and 19 bases lay in between. The CDR3: CASSSPSGSTVYNEQFF. The CDR3 region has the DNA TGTGCCAGCAGCTCCCCGTCCGGGTCCACCGTCTACAATGAGCAGTTCTTC.

This chain connects TRBV4-2 to TRBJ1-5; D perhaps matches TRBD1 (6 bases). Germline CDR1 is LGHNA and CDR2 is YNFKEQ. Trimming took off 1 base at V and 3 bases at J, with 13 bases between the two ends. The CDR3 contains 16 residues. DNA of the CDR3: TGTGCCAGCAGCCAAGCACACAGGGTCAACAATCAGCCCCAGCATTTT. This translates into CASSQAHRVNNQPQHF.

The gene calls are TRBV19 and TRBJ2-4, with D tentatively TRBD1 (5 bases). The CDR3 contains 13 residues. The V end was cut by 6 bases, the J end by 5 bases, with 11 bases between. Germline CDR1 is LNHDA and CDR2 is SQIVND (reference sequence). CDR3: CASSLGQQNIQYF. Here the CDR3 DNA reads TGTGCCAGTAGCTTAGGACAACAAAACATTCAGTACTTC.

In DNA form, the CDR3 reads TGTGCCAGCAGCTTGGGGGGTCTTGGAAGGGGGTATGGCTACACCTTC. Amino acid sequence: CASSLGGLGRGYGYTF. The chain uses TRBV5-4 and TRBJ1-2; D might be TRBD1 (6 bases). The V end lost 0 bases, the J end lost 5 bases, and 17 bases lay between the germline ends. CDR3 length: 16 residues. The V gene's germline CDR1 is SGHNT and CDR2 YYREEE (reference sequence).

This chain's CDR3 is CASSSAQETQYF. The CDR3 DNA sequence: TGTGCCAGCAGCTCCGCGCAAGAGACCCAGTACTTC. The gene calls are TRBV13 and TRBJ2-5; D ambiguous. Looked up from germline, CDR1 is PRHDT and CDR2 is FYEKMQ (reference sequence). Deletions cut 4 bases from V and 2 bases from J, with 5 bases between. The CDR3 consists of 12 residues.